This T cell receptor (beta chain) comes out of a study of spatial heterogeneity in lung cancer. Study-level background: The library had UMIs, and each TCR and UMI pair averaged more than ten raw reads. Study results and limitations: Counts of expanded alpha and beta TCRs within tumors tracked the tumor nonsynonymous mutation count. Estimates put coverage of tumor T cells about 7% for alpha and 13% for beta chains.

CDR1 is MNHEY and CDR2 is SMNVEV in the germline V gene (reference sequence). The CDR3 sequence is 12 residues long. J lost 4 bases, V lost 8 bases, and 2 bases had no gene match. The time point here: sample taken at primary tumor resection. Whole RNA obtained from tumor, nontumor lung or frozen PBMC underwent sequencing without sorting. This clonotype was recorded many times. No antigen is known for it. TCRdb reanalysed the 5' RACE reads using MiXCR and keeps one entry per CDR3 protein. The sample has about 11,000 distinct CDR3 sequences; over 4.5% are singletons. The chain has TRBV27 and TRBJ2-7, with 10 bases identical to TRBD2. This clonotype originated in a male donor with early-stage non-small cell lung cancer. This specimen was lung tumor tissue, taken at surgery. In DNA form, the CDR3 reads TGTGCCAGCGGACTAGCGGCTTACGAGCAGTACTTC. It translates to CASGLAAYEQYF.